Following are 25 T cell receptor beta chains from one sample sequenced in a study of T cell repertoires in cytomegalovirus infection. Via MiXCR, TCRdb re-called the reads, giving one row per CDR3 protein. The profile shows around 740,000 distinct CDR3 sequences, under 40% of them singletons. Sequences were obtained from PBMCs. The receptors come from a human donor in good health (CMV status not recorded). Some clones in this sample may be carry-over from other donors' samples.

The gene calls are TRBV19 and TRBJ1-5; D not resolved. Germline V gene sequence: CDR1 LNHDA, CDR2 SQIVND (reference sequence). Trimming took 3 bases from V and 9 from J, leaving 12 bases between them. This CDR3 is built from 13 residues. CDR3 region: CASSMMKGRPQHF. The CDR3 bases are TGTGCCAGTAGTATGATGAAGGGTCGGCCCCAGCATTTT.

This sequence joins TRBV7-2 and TRBJ2-7; D might be TRBD2 (5 bases). Germline CDR1 and CDR2: SGHTA and FQGNSA. The V and J ends lost 0 bases and 2 bases respectively, with 23 bases between them. The CDR3 is made up of 19 amino acids. CDR3 coding DNA: TGTGCCAGCAGCTTAGCCGGGGAGAACAGAAATAGCGCCACCTACGAGCAGTACTTC. Amino acids: CASSLAGENRNSATYEQYF.

The table lists this clonotype with many counts. The chain links TRBV7-2 to TRBJ2-7, with D possibly matching TRBD2 (5 bases). Trimming took off 4 bases at V and 3 bases at J, with 16 bases between the two ends. The V gene's germline CDR1 is SGHTA and CDR2 FQGNSA. This CDR3 region has 15 residues. DNA for the CDR3: TGTGCCAGCAGCTCAAGCCGTGGGAGCCACTACGAGCAGTACTTC. It yields the protein CASSSSRGSHYEQYF.

The chain links TRBV19 to TRBJ1-2; the match to TRBD1 covers 9 bases. The V gene's germline CDR1 is LNHDA and CDR2 SQIVND (reference sequence). V shed 6 bases and J 0 bases; nucleotides not matched to a gene: 2. The length of the CDR3 is 14 residues. CDR3 loop: CASRGTGTNYGYTF. The CDR3 DNA is TGTGCCAGTAGGGGGACAGGGACTAACTATGGCTACACCTTC.

This clonotype was seen repeatedly, ten times or more. The CDR3 region has the DNA TGTGCCAGCAGCGCTCCCGCGGGGCGGACTCTGTACCAAGAGACCCAGTACTTC. The encoded protein is CASSAPAGRTLYQETQYF. The chain has TRBV7-2 and TRBJ2-5; possibly TRBD2 for D (6 bases). Germline V CDR1 and CDR2: SGHTA, FQGNSA. V lost 5 bases and J 0 bases, leaving 22 bases between the germline ends. The CDR3 runs to 18 residues.

The J gene is TRBJ1-3, the V gene TRBV12-3 or TRBV12-4; no clear D gene. This CDR3 comprises 13 residues. The germline V and J ends were trimmed by 7 bases and 1 base, with 8 bases remaining between them. The CDR3 loop is CASTLGSGNTIYF. The CDR3, as DNA: TGTGCCAGCACCCTGGGATCTGGAAACACCATATATTTT.

The rearrangement uses TRBV28 and TRBJ2-6; no definite D call. The CDR3 has 18 residues. Germline V gives CDR1 MDHEN, CDR2 SYDVKM. The V gene lost 1 base and the J gene lost 2 bases, with 15 bases spanning the gap. The CDR3 protein is CASSLLESERAGANVLTF. In DNA form, the CDR3 reads TGTGCCAGCAGTTTATTAGAGTCAGAAAGAGCTGGGGCCAACGTCCTGACTTTC.

The rearrangement joins TRBV28 to TRBJ1-1, with D possibly TRBD1 on 6 matching bases. V was pared by 6 bases and J by 5 bases, with 16 bases between. Germline CDR1 and CDR2: MDHEN and SYDVKM. This CDR3 is 14 amino acids long. The CDR3 DNA reads as TGTGCCAGCAGCCGCGGGGGGGCCGAGACTGAAGCTTTCTTT. Its translation is CASSRGGAETEAFF.

This clonotype was detected ten times or more. This chain connects TRBV7-2 to TRBJ2-7; TRBD1 might be the D (6 bases). CDR3 length equals 14 residues. Germline V gives CDR1 SGHTA, CDR2 FQGNSA. V was clipped by 1 base and J by 3 bases, with 10 bases between them. CDR3 DNA: TGTGCCAGCAGCTTAGTGGACAGATACTACGAGCAGTACTTC. It yields the protein CASSLVDRYYEQYF.

V is TRBV20-1 and J is TRBJ1-2, with D perhaps TRBD1 (6 bases). CDR3 size: 13 residues. Germline V gene data show CDR1 as DFQATT and CDR2 as SNEGSKA (reference sequence). V was shortened by 3 bases and J by 6 bases, with 14 bases between the two germline ends. The CDR3 nucleotides are TGCAGTGCTAGTCGGGGGGGGGGCCATGGCTACACCTTC. It codes for CSASRGGGHGYTF.

This clonotype was found once. The chain is built from TRBV28 and TRBJ2-7, with D possibly TRBD2 on 5 matching bases. Looked up from germline, CDR1 is MDHEN and CDR2 is SYDVKM. The V end was cut by 5 bases, the J end by 3 bases, with 14 bases between. The CDR3 spans 14 residues. For the CDR3, the DNA is TGTGCCAGCAGTACGCCGACTATTAGCTACGAGCAGTACTTC. Protein sequence: CASSTPTISYEQYF.

V and J are TRBV5-1 and TRBJ1-2; possible D gene TRBD1, 5 bases. The CDR3 length is 14 residues. Germline V gives CDR1 SGHRS, CDR2 YFSETQ. Deletions cut 4 bases from V and 1 base from J, with 11 bases between. The CDR3 nucleotides read TGCGCCAGCAGCGACTGGGACGGTAACTATGGCTACACCTTC. As protein: CASSDWDGNYGYTF.

This clonotype was found once. One junction end disagrees with the germline gene, perhaps due to a read error. The gene calls are TRBV7-3 and TRBJ2-7; tentatively, D is TRBD2 (6 bases). Per the germline V gene, CDR1 is SGHTA and CDR2 is FQGTGA. This CDR3 spans 15 amino acids. The CDR3 nucleotides read TGTGACAGCAGCTTAATTGGCGGGGCCGACTACGAGCATTACTTC. Its translation is CDSSLIGGADYEHYF.

In this sample, this clonotype turned up many times. The rearrangement uses TRBV7-6 and TRBJ2-7; D possibly corresponds to TRBD1 (5 bases). V was trimmed by 0 bases and J by 3 bases, leaving 12 bases between them. CDR3 length equals 15 residues. Germline V gene sequence: CDR1 SGHVS, CDR2 FNYEAQ. The CDR3 sequence is CASSLASDTLYEQYF. CDR3 DNA sequence: TGTGCCAGCAGCTTAGCGTCGGACACCCTCTACGAGCAGTACTTC.

Only a few counts were recorded for this clonotype. The V call is TRBV28, the J call TRBJ1-2; tentatively, D is TRBD1 (5 bases). The germline V gene has CDR1 MDHEN and CDR2 SYDVKM. CDR3 length: 16 residues. V was trimmed by 2 bases and J by 2 bases, leaving 15 bases between them. The CDR3 here is CASSLGTRDHNYGYTF. The CDR3, as DNA: TGTGCCAGCAGTTTAGGGACCAGGGATCACAACTATGGCTACACCTTC.

Note on this clonotype: The junction and the germline gene differ at one end; a read error may be behind it. The chain employs TRBV7-6 and TRBJ2-5, with D unresolved. The CDR3 runs 13 residues. Germline CDR1 is SGHVS and CDR2 is FNYEAQ. This chain's CDR3 is CASSPLHQETQYF. The CDR3 coding sequence is TGTGCTAGCAGCCCCCTCCACCAAGAGACCCAGTACTTC.

The chain employs TRBV24-1 and TRBJ2-5; TRBD2 aligns across 12 bases. Germline assignment: CDR1 KGHDR and CDR2 SFDVKD. Trimming removed 1 base from V and 5 bases from J; junction bases left unmatched: 4. The CDR3 is 16 amino acids. The CDR3 loop reads CATSDFRLAGAETQYF. In nucleotides, the CDR3 is TGTGCCACCAGTGATTTTAGACTAGCGGGAGCGGAGACCCAGTACTTC.

This clonotype was seen ten or more times. The J gene is TRBJ1-6, the V gene TRBV7-2; TRBD1 agrees at 7 bases. Germline CDR1 SGHTA, CDR2 FQGNSA. The CDR3 is 16 residues long. Trimming at V came to 4 bases and at J to 6 bases, leaving 9 bases not matched to a gene. The CDR3 reads CASSSPDRFPNSPLHF. The CDR3 DNA sequence: TGTGCCAGCAGCTCCCCGGACAGGTTTCCTAATTCACCCCTCCACTTT.

This chain links TRBV7-2 with TRBJ2-7, with TRBD2 as a possible D gene (6 bases). Trimming cost V 6 bases and J 6 bases, with 12 bases left between them. Germline V lookup: CDR1 SGHTA, CDR2 FQGNSA. The CDR3 is 12 residues long. This CDR3 reads CASRLSGVEQYF. The DNA for the CDR3 is TGTGCCAGCAGACTTTCGGGGGTCGAGCAGTACTTC.

The rearrangement links TRBV4-1 to TRBJ1-2, with D perhaps matching TRBD1 (5 bases). Trimming removed 4 bases at V and 8 bases at J, with 26 bases between. The CDR3 loop spans 17 amino acids. Germline CDR1 reads MGHRA; CDR2 reads YSYEKL. CDR3 in DNA: TGCGCCAGCAGCCCGACCTGGGACGGAAAAAATCCTAGGGGCTACACCTTC. Encoded protein: CASSPTWDGKNPRGYTF.

This clonotype was seen a single time. V is TRBV12-3 or TRBV12-4 and J is TRBJ1-5, with no clear D. Trimming shortened V by 5 bases and J by 2 bases, and 16 bases separated the two germline ends. The CDR3 has 16 amino acids. CDR3 in DNA: TGTGCCAGCAGTCCCTCGAGGATGAGGGGCAATCAGCCCCAGCATTTT. Translated: CASSPSRMRGNQPQHF.

This clonotype has only a few counts. The rearrangement joins TRBV19 to TRBJ2-2, with 10 bases matching TRBD2. The germline CDR1 and CDR2 sequences are LNHDA and SQIVND (reference sequence). CDR3 length: 16 residues. Trimming cost V 3 bases and J 4 bases; bases outside gene matches: 5. CDR3 protein: CASSIHLAGATGELFF. CDR3 in DNA: TGTGCCAGTAGTATCCATCTAGCGGGAGCCACCGGGGAGCTGTTTTTT.

The chain uses TRBV4-1 and TRBJ1-2, with 7 nucleotides matching TRBD1. The V gene's germline CDR1 is MGHRA and CDR2 YSYEKL. The CDR3 contains 16 residues. V lost 1 base and J lost 8; bases outside the gene matches: 13. CDR3 residues: CASSQGTGGKIGGYTF. The CDR3 DNA reads TGCGCCAGCAGCCAAGGGACAGGAGGGAAGATAGGAGGCTACACCTTC.

This clonotype was detected a few times. V usage is TRBV20-1 and J usage is TRBJ2-5; D might be TRBD2 (7 bases). Between the trimmed V and J ends, which lost 0 bases and 4 bases, there was a span of 12 bases. This CDR3 contains 14 residues. Germline values: CDR1 DFQATT, CDR2 SNEGSKA (reference sequence). CDR3 sequence (DNA): TGCAGTGCTAGAGATCCGGGGGGCCGAGAGACCCAGTACTTC. It encodes CSARDPGGRETQYF.

This clonotype was recorded many times. The chain couples TRBV7-8 to TRBJ2-2, with 10 bases fitting TRBD2. V shed 5 bases, J shed 5 bases, and the junction held 5 bases outside the gene matches. Germline V CDR1 and CDR2: SGHVS, FQNEAQ. The CDR3 contains 15 residues. The CDR3 loop is CASSPSSGRTGELFF. The CDR3 region has the DNA TGTGCCAGCAGCCCAAGTAGCGGGAGGACCGGGGAGCTGTTTTTT.